A single sample gave rise to the 32 T cell receptor beta chains below, sequenced in a study of blood T cell repertoires in COVID-19. Profiling relied on immunoSEQ multiplex PCR, and the TCRdb table lists in-frame clones only, not all of them. The sample consists of approximately 28,000 clones, roughly 90% of them appearing once. The sequenced sample consisted of peripheral blood. All receptors derive from a human donor in a cohort sampled during active COVID-19.

The V call is TRBV3-1 (or the pseudogene TRBV3-2), the J call TRBJ2-5; D possibly corresponds to TRBD1 (5 bases). This CDR3 contains 14 residues. V was cut by 4 bases and J by 5 bases, with 14 bases left in between. CDR1 and CDR2 from the germline V gene are LGHDT and YNNKEL (reference sequence). This CDR3 reads CASSPRVFRETQYF. The CDR3 DNA is TGTGCCAGCAGCCCCAGGGTTTTTAGGGAGACCCAGTACTTC.

V gene TRBV5-6 combines with J gene TRBJ1-2, with 7 bases matching TRBD1. The CDR3 has 16 residues. Losses at the gene ends were 2 bases for V and 8 bases for J; bases not matched to a gene: 15. Germline assignment: CDR1 SGHDT and CDR2 YYEEEE. The DNA for the CDR3 is TGTGCCAGCAGCTTACGGGACAGTCTTTCGGTGTGGGGCTACACCTTC. Its protein product is CASSLRDSLSVWGYTF.

Worth noting for this clone: At one boundary the junction diverges from the germline segment, which might be a read error. This chain uses TRBV28 with TRBJ2-7; 9 nucleotides align to TRBD2. Germline V gives CDR1 MDHEN, CDR2 SYDVKM. The CDR3 spans 13 residues. CDR3 amino acids: CASSQVAGAAPDF. The CDR3 nucleotides are TGTGCCAGCAGCCAAGTAGCGGGGGCGGCCCCTGACTTC.

The chain uses TRBV6-5 and TRBJ2-7, with D maybe TRBD1 (7 bases). Trimming removed 6 bases from V and 7 bases from J, with 22 bases in between. The germline V gene has CDR1 MNHEY and CDR2 SVGAGI. This CDR3 has 15 amino acids. This CDR3 reads CASSRDRVHGGEQYF. The CDR3, as DNA: TGTGCCAGCAGCCGAGACAGGGTCCATGGGGGGGAGCAGTACTTC.

The chain uses TRBV11-3 and TRBJ2-1; a weak D match, TRBD1 (7 bases). V dropped 11 bases and J dropped 7 bases, with 15 bases sitting between them. Germline V lookup: CDR1 SGHNT, CDR2 YENEEA. This CDR3 is built from 12 residues. Here the CDR3 DNA reads TGTGCCTCCAGGGGGGTAGAGAATGAGCAGTTCTTC. Its translation: CASRGVENEQFF.

This clone was seen only once. The rearrangement joins TRBV2 to TRBJ1-1; TRBD1 agrees at 9 bases. This CDR3 region has 13 residues. The V gene's germline CDR1 is SNHLY and CDR2 FYNNEI. V lost 6 bases and J lost 7; bases outside the gene matches: 6. CDR3 nucleotide sequence: TGTGCCAGCAGCGTGTGGACAGGGGTTGAAGCTTTCTTT. It specifies CASSVWTGVEAFF.

The chain uses TRBV5-1 and TRBJ2-2; TRBD1 aligns across 10 bases. The germline CDR1 and CDR2 sequences are SGHRS and YFSETQ. V dropped 0 bases and J dropped 8; count of bases not matched to a gene: 4. The CDR3 totals 15 residues. Written as DNA, the CDR3 is TGCGCCAGCAGCTTGGAGGACAGGGGGGAAGGGGAGCTGTTTTTT. Its protein is CASSLEDRGEGELFF. Supplemented by reference TRBV5-1 and TRBJ2-2, the full variable domain reads KAGVTQTPRYLIKTRGQQVTLSCSPISGHRSVSWYQQTPGQGLQFLFEYFSETQRNKGNFPGRFSGRQFSNSRSEMNVSTLELGDSALYLCASSLEDRGEGELFFGEGSRLTVL.

J is TRBJ2-1 and V is TRBV5-1; D might be TRBD2 (6 bases). This CDR3 comprises 15 residues. Per the germline V gene, CDR1 is SGHRS and CDR2 is YFSETQ. V was shortened by 0 bases and J by 6 bases, with 13 bases between the two germline ends. The CDR3, as DNA: TGCGCCAGCAGCTTGGAGACTAGTTGGAGCAATGAGCAGTTCTTC. Protein: CASSLETSWSNEQFF.

This chain links TRBV5-5 with TRBJ1-6; the D is unclear. CDR1 and CDR2 from the germline V gene are SGHKS and YYEKEE (reference sequence). The CDR3 runs 14 residues. V was trimmed by 1 base and J by 6 bases, leaving 8 bases between them. CDR3 loop: CASSLNSFNSPLHF. The CDR3, as DNA: TGTGCCAGCAGCTTGAACAGCTTTAATTCACCCCTCCACTTT.

This chain links TRBV20-1 with TRBJ2-3, with 7 bases matching TRBD2. CDR3 length: 15 amino acids. The germline CDR1 and CDR2 sequences are DFQATT and SNEGSKA (reference sequence). After removal of 3 bases from V and 0 bases from J, the junction contained 6 bases not matched to a gene. This CDR3 is CSASRVGGSTDTQYF. CDR3 bases: TGCAGTGCTAGTCGTGTGGGGGGGAGCACAGATACGCAGTATTTT.

The gene calls are TRBV29-1 and TRBJ2-4, with 9 nucleotides matching TRBD2. Germline V gene sequence: CDR1 SQVTM, CDR2 ANQGSEA. V lost 4 bases to trimming and J lost 7 bases; unmatched junction nucleotides: 17. The CDR3 has 17 amino acids. This CDR3 is CSVVGRDGTSGRNIQYF. The CDR3 DNA reads TGCAGCGTTGTGGGGAGGGATGGTACTAGCGGGCGGAACATTCAGTACTTC.

The chain employs TRBV7-2 and TRBJ2-5, with 10 bases matching TRBD1. The V segment lost 8 bases and the J segment 5 bases; nucleotides outside the gene matches: 14. The CDR3 contains 16 residues. Germline CDR1 and CDR2: SGHTA and FQGNSA. The CDR3 region has the DNA TGTGCCAGCTCCTTCGTGGGGACAGGGGTCGCCGAGACCCAGTACTTC. Its translation is CASSFVGTGVAETQYF.

The chain carries TRBV7-8 and TRBJ2-3, with 9 bases fitting TRBD2. Per the germline V gene, CDR1 is SGHVS and CDR2 is FQNEAQ. The CDR3 length is 18 residues. With V trimmed by 0 bases and J by 1 base, 8 bases remained unmatched. This CDR3 is CASSLAGGIAGGTDTQYF. Here the CDR3 DNA reads TGTGCCAGCAGCTTAGCTGGAGGTATAGCGGGGGGCACAGATACGCAGTATTTT.

This rearrangement joins TRBV24-1 to TRBJ2-1, with 11 bases matching TRBD2. V shed 5 bases, J shed 3 bases, and the junction held 5 bases outside the gene matches. The CDR3 runs to 16 residues. Germline values: CDR1 KGHDR, CDR2 SFDVKD. The CDR3 loop reads CATSGVSGGDYNEQFF. The CDR3 DNA reads as TGTGCCACCAGTGGCGTTAGCGGGGGGGACTACAATGAGCAGTTCTTC.

This clone was seen only once. The chain has TRBV6-6 and TRBJ2-7, with no clear D. Germline-derived CDR1 and CDR2 are MNHNY and SVGAGI (reference sequence). Trimming cost V 2 bases and J 6 bases, with 14 bases left between them. CDR3 length: 14 amino acids. The CDR3 coding sequence is TGTGCCAGCAGTTACCGTAGTGTCCCCCTCGAGCAGTACTTC. This sequence encodes CASSYRSVPLEQYF.

The chain is built from TRBV14 and TRBJ2-2, with D unresolved. From germline, CDR1 is SGHDN and CDR2 FVKESK. V dropped 6 bases and J dropped 3 bases, with 8 bases sitting between them. This CDR3 is built from 13 residues. CDR3 nucleotide sequence: TGTGCCAGCAGTCTCACAGACACCGGGGAGCTGTTTTTT. Encoded protein: CASSLTDTGELFF. The entire variable domain, with the rest obtained from reference TRBV14 and TRBJ2-2, is as follows: EAGVTQFPSHSVIEKGQTVTLRCDPISGHDNLYWYRRVMGKEIKFLLHFVKESKQDESGMPNNRFLAERTGGTYSTLKVQPAELEDSGVYFCASSLTDTGELFFGEGSRLTVL.

The gene calls are TRBV16 and TRBJ1-1; TRBD1 matches at 8 bases. Per the germline V gene, CDR1 is KGHSY and CDR2 is FQNENV. J was trimmed by 0 bases and V by 3 bases; bases with no gene match: 6. CDR3 size: 16 residues. The CDR3 nucleotides are TGTGCCAGCAGCCACAACGCAGGGGGCATGAACACTGAAGCTTTCTTT. Its protein product is CASSHNAGGMNTEAFF.

The chain joins TRBV6-5 to TRBJ1-2; the D gene is possibly TRBD1 (5 bases). CDR1 MNHEY and CDR2 SVGAGI come from the germline V gene. The CDR3 length is 14 residues. The ends were cut back, 0 bases at V and 6 bases at J, with 11 bases in the middle. The CDR3 nucleotides are TGTGCCAGCAGTTACTCGACAGCGAGCGATGGCTACACCTTC. As protein: CASSYSTASDGYTF.

The chain links TRBV9 to TRBJ2-2; perhaps TRBD2 as D (6 bases). There are 14 residues in the CDR3. The germline V gene encodes CDR1 SGDLS and CDR2 YYNGEE. V dropped 0 bases and J dropped 6 bases, with 9 bases sitting between them. The DNA of the CDR3 is TGTGCCAGCAGCGTAGCCGGGGGATCCGGGGAGCTGTTTTTT. Its translation: CASSVAGGSGELFF. Full variable domain (missing parts from reference TRBV9 and TRBJ2-2): DSGVTQTPKHLITATGQRVTLRCSPRSGDLSVYWYQQSLDQGLQFLIQYYNGEERAKGNILERFSAQQFPDLHSELNLSSLELGDSALYFCASSVAGGSGELFFGEGSRLTVL.

The chain has TRBV10-3 and TRBJ2-7; 8 bases are a match to TRBD2. Germline CDR1 ENHRY, CDR2 SYGVKD. The CDR3 is 14 residues long. Trimming removed 4 bases from V and 5 bases from J; junction bases left unmatched: 7. For the CDR3, the DNA is TGTGCCATCAGTGGAACCGGGACTAGTAACGAGCAGTACTTC. It encodes CAISGTGTSNEQYF.

The genes are TRBV19 and TRBJ2-1, with 10 positions matching TRBD2. Germline CDR1 and CDR2: LNHDA and SQIVND (reference sequence). V dropped 6 bases and J dropped 5; count of bases not matched to a gene: 10. The CDR3 runs to 16 residues. The CDR3: CASRDLAGARNNEQFF. CDR3 coding DNA: TGTGCCAGTAGGGACCTAGCGGGGGCCAGAAACAATGAGCAGTTCTTC.

The V and J genes are TRBV11-1 and TRBJ1-1; 7 nucleotides align to TRBD1. Unmatched junction bases numbered 4, after V lost 4 bases and J lost 5 bases. Germline V lookup: CDR1 SGHAT, CDR2 FQDESV (reference sequence). This CDR3 has 13 residues. The CDR3 DNA sequence: TGTGCCAGCAGCTCCGACAGGGAGACTGAAGCTTTCTTT. Its translation: CASSSDRETEAFF.

The CDR3 here is CAWSVKGEPGNTIYF. The CDR3 bases are TGTGCCTGGAGTGTGAAGGGAGAGCCTGGAAACACCATATATTTT. The chain joins TRBV30 to TRBJ1-3; D ambiguous. With 0 bases removed from V and 2 bases from J, the gap between germline ends came to 11 bases. The CDR3 consists of 15 residues. CDR1 is GTSNPN and CDR2 is SVGIG in the germline V gene (reference sequence).

There are a few counts of this clone. The J gene is TRBJ2-1, the V gene TRBV2; a possible D gene is TRBD2 (5 bases). V lost 7 bases, J lost 4 bases, and 11 bases lay in between. This CDR3 has 13 amino acids. Per the germline V gene, CDR1 is SNHLY and CDR2 is FYNNEI. CDR3 bases: TGTGCCAGCAATGTGGAGGCTTACAATGAGCAGTTCTTC. It encodes CASNVEAYNEQFF. Supplemented by reference TRBV2 and TRBJ2-1, the full variable domain reads EPEVTQTPSHQVTQMGQEVILRCVPISNHLYFYWYRQILGQKVEFLVSFYNNEISEKSEIFDDQFSVERPDGSNFTLKIRSTKLEDSAMYFCASNVEAYNEQFFGPGTRLTVL.

This clone came up a few times. The CDR3 coding sequence is TGTGCCAGCAGTTCTATCCTGACTAGCGGGGCCAATGAGCAGTTCTTC. Translated, it gives CASSSILTSGANEQFF. This sequence joins TRBV28 and TRBJ2-1; 11 nucleotides match TRBD2. The junction had 8 bases not matched to a gene; V was cut back by 4 bases and J by 6 bases. Germline V gene data show CDR1 as MDHEN and CDR2 as SYDVKM. CDR3 size: 16 residues. Variable domain in full (rest from reference TRBV28 and TRBJ2-1): DVKVTQSSRYLVKRTGEKVFLECVQDMDHENMFWYRQDPGLGLRLIYFSYDVKMKEKGDIPEGYSVSREKKERFSLILESASTNQTSMYLCASSSILTSGANEQFFGPGTRLTVL.

The rearrangement uses TRBV7-9 and TRBJ2-5; TRBD2 matches at 10 bases. The CDR3 is 15 amino acids. Germline assignment: CDR1 SEHNR and CDR2 FQNEAQ (reference sequence). V trimming: 3 bases; J trimming: 0 bases; junction bases outside the gene matches: 1. CDR3: CASSFLAGDQETQYF. Written as DNA, the CDR3 is TGTGCCAGCAGCTTCCTAGCGGGGGACCAAGAGACCCAGTACTTC.

V gene TRBV6-5 combines with J gene TRBJ1-1; D is perhaps TRBD1 (5 bases). The CDR3 runs to 11 residues. Trimming took 5 bases from V and 5 from J, leaving 6 bases between them. Looked up from germline, CDR1 is MNHEY and CDR2 is SVGAGI. CDR3 sequence: CASSRGTEAFF. The CDR3 DNA is TGTGCCAGCAGTAGGGGAACTGAAGCTTTCTTT.

The genes are TRBV20-1 and TRBJ2-5; tentative D call: TRBD1 (5 bases). Germline V gives CDR1 DFQATT, CDR2 SNEGSKA (reference sequence). This CDR3 has 11 residues. The V and J ends lost 5 bases and 5 bases respectively, with 9 bases between them. The CDR3 here is CSASHRETQYF. As DNA, the CDR3 is TGCAGTGCTTCTCACAGGGAGACCCAGTACTTC.

The chain combines TRBV9 with TRBJ2-5; 7 positions match TRBD2. After removal of 4 bases from V and 4 bases from J, the junction contained 4 bases not matched to a gene. The germline V gene encodes CDR1 SGDLS and CDR2 YYNGEE. The CDR3 consists of 13 residues. The CDR3 loop is CASSPRGGETQYF. CDR3 bases: TGTGCCAGCAGCCCCCGCGGGGGAGAGACCCAGTACTTC.

This clone was observed a handful of times. The rearrangement joins TRBV5-4 to TRBJ2-3; D ambiguous. This CDR3 region has 12 residues. With 0 bases removed from V and 6 bases from J, the gap between germline ends came to 5 bases. Germline CDR1 SGHNT, CDR2 YYREEE (reference sequence). This CDR3 reads CASSLDSDTQYF. CDR3 bases: TGTGCCAGCAGCTTGGATTCGGATACGCAGTATTTT.

V and J are TRBV7-8 and TRBJ2-2, with TRBD1 matching 7 bases. Germline V gene sequence: CDR1 SGHVS, CDR2 FQNEAQ. The CDR3 sequence is 17 residues long. V shed 2 bases, J shed 5 bases, and the junction held 11 bases outside the gene matches. The CDR3 sequence: CASSLRRAGGWTGELFF. CDR3 coding DNA: TGTGCCAGCAGCTTAAGGCGGGCAGGGGGTTGGACCGGGGAGCTGTTTTTT. Together with reference TRBV7-8 and TRBJ2-2, the CDR3 gives the full variable domain: GAGVSQSPRYKVAKRGQDVALRCDPISGHVSLFWYQQALGQGPEFLTYFQNEAQLDKSGLPSDRFFAERPEGSVSTLKIQRTQQEDSAVYLCASSLRRAGGWTGELFFGEGSRLTVL.

The rearrangement links TRBV2 to TRBJ2-5; 8 bases agree with TRBD2. CDR1 is SNHLY, CDR2 FYNNEI, per germline. The CDR3 runs to 13 residues. This CDR3 is CAGSSGTRETQYF. The DNA of the CDR3 is TGTGCGGGCAGCAGCGGGACTAGAGAGACCCAGTACTTC.